Included here is one TCR beta chain sequence, with context. The data were taken from a study of blood T cell repertoires in COVID-19. Authors' data handling: Amplification of reference gene primers was used by the study to estimate nucleated cell counts. Libraries were prepared by immunoSEQ multiplex PCR; TCRdb keeps only in-frame clonotypes and omits some of them. V, J and clone size derive from that table, while D and trimming were established from the DNA sequence. The sample lists some 310,000 clones; roughly 88% were seen once. Germline-derived CDR1 and CDR2 are MRHNA and SNTAGT. Trimming cost V 2 bases and J 8 bases, with 15 bases left between them. The CDR3 contains 14 residues.

The chain links TRBV6-4 to TRBJ1-2; D gene ambiguous. Sequencing was carried out using peripheral blood. The receptor was derived from a woman under 40 with COVID-19, enrolled during active disease. CDR3 sequence: CASSDEFGIGGYTF. CDR3 coding DNA: TGTGCCAGCAGTGACGAATTCGGGATCGGAGGCTACACCTTC.